The clone carrying this T cell receptor beta chain came up many times. The target antigen is unknown. Researchers took RNA transcripts and amplified TCR beta CDR3 regions from them. First-round RT-PCR relied on HTBI primers, and a second-round multiplex PCR came next. TCRdb called the multiplex PCR reads again in MiXCR, with one record for every CDR3 protein. The data contain about 480,000 distinct CDR3 sequences, approximately 15% of them singletons. This record comes from a study of Graves' ophthalmopathy and Graves' hyperthyroidism. General study findings and limits: Predictions made by the model for ophthalmopathy progression reached approximately 71% sensitivity and approximately 78% specificity.

Sequenced: blood. The clonotype was recovered from a woman aged 30 to 39 with Graves' ophthalmopathy.

CDR3 sequence: CAWSLGRRDLYRETQYF. The DNA of the CDR3 is TGTGCCTGGAGTCTTGGCCGGAGGGACCTGTATAGAGAGACCCAGTACTTC. The rearrangement uses TRBV30 and TRBJ2-5; possible D gene TRBD2, 6 bases. CDR1 and CDR2 from the germline V gene are GTSNPN and SVGIG (reference sequence). V shed 2 bases and J shed 4 bases, with 23 bases lying between them. This CDR3 has 17 residues.